This T cell receptor (beta chain) stems from a study of T cells in Graves' hyperthyroidism and ophthalmopathy. This clonotype has only a few counts. Its antigen is as yet unknown. Fresh 10 ml peripheral blood yielded PBMCs. Regions amplified from RNA transcripts were the TCR beta CDR3 regions. HTBI primers drove first-round RT-PCR of the TCR CDR3. A single record per CDR3 protein comes from TCRdb applying MiXCR to the multiplex PCR reads. In the table there are 500,000 to 750,000 distinct CDR3 sequences, approximately 14% of which are singletons. Study-wide points: Most thyroid clonotypes that were expanded above 0.001 also turned up in blood. For ophthalmopathy, model prediction preceded onset by a median roughly 5.9 months.

CDR3 length equals 13 residues. CDR1 and CDR2 from the germline V gene are SGHDT and YYEEEE. The germline V and J ends were trimmed by 2 bases and 4 bases, with 9 bases remaining between them. The chain combines TRBV5-6 with TRBJ1-2, with D perhaps TRBD1 (5 bases). The clonotype was recovered from a woman aged 18-30 years with Graves' ophthalmopathy. Source material: blood. The CDR3 reads CASSFAGLYGYTF. In DNA, the CDR3 is TGTGCCAGCAGCTTCGCAGGGCTCTATGGCTACACCTTC.